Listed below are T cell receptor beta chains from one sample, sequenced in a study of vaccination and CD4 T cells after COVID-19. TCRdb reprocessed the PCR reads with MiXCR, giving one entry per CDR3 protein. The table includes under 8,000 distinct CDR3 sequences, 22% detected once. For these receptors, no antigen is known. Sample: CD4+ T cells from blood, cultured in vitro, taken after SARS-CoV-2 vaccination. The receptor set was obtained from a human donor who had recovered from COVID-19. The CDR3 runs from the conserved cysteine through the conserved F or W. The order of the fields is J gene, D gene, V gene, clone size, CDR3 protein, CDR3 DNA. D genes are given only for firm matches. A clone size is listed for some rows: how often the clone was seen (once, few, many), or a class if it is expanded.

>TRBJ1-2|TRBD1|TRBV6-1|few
CASTATGGPNYGYTF
TGTGCCAGCACCGCGACAGGGGGTCCTAACTATGGCTACACCTTC
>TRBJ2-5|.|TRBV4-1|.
CASSQERGSKTQYF
TGCGCCAGCAGCCAAGAGAGGGGGTCAAAGACCCAGTACTTC
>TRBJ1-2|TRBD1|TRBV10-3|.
CAIQRGGVGYTF
TGTGCCATCCAGCGAGGGGGCGTTGGCTACACCTTC
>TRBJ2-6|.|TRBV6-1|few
CASNSGSGANVLTF
TGTGCCAGCAATTCCGGGAGCGGGGCCAACGTCCTGACTTTC
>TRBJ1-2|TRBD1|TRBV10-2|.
CASRSEGANYGYTF
TGCGCCAGCAGAAGTGAGGGGGCGAACTATGGCTACACCTTC
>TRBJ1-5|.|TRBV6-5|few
CASSFAETYSNQPQHF
TGTGCCAGCAGTTTCGCAGAGACCTATAGCAATCAGCCCCAGCATTTT
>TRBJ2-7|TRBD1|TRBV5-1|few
CASSLRALQGAKNYEQYF
TGCGCCAGCAGCTTAAGGGCCCTACAGGGGGCGAAGAACTACGAGCAGTACTTC
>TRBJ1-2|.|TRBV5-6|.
CASSPIDRINYGYTF
TGTGCCAGCAGCCCAATCGACAGGATCAACTATGGCTACACCTTC
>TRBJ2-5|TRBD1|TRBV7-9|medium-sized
CASSSGQGSVTQYF
TGTGCCAGCAGCTCAGGACAGGGGTCTGTGACCCAGTACTTC
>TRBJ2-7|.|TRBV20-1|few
CSADRQSYEQYF
TGCAGTGCTGATCGACAGTCCTACGAGCAGTACTTC
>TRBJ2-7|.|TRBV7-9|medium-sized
CASSYGGRDYEQYF
TGTGCCAGCAGCTATGGGGGGAGAGACTACGAGCAGTACTTC
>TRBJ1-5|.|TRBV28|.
CASRTTPQPQHF
TGTGCCAGCAGAACCACCCCACAGCCCCAGCATTTT
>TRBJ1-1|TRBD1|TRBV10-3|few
CAIREQGGTEAFF
TGTGCCATCAGGGAACAGGGGGGTACTGAAGCTTTCTTT
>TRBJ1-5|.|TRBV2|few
CASSPGPESQPQHF
TGTGCCAGCAGTCCCGGCCCAGAATCCCAACCCCAGCATTTT
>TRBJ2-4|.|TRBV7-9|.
CASSLVVAKNIQYF
TGTGCCAGCAGCTTAGTAGTAGCCAAAAACATTCAGTACTTC
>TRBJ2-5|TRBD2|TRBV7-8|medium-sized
CASSSRTSGTRETQYF
TGTGCCAGCAGTTCCCGGACTAGCGGGACTAGGGAGACCCAGTACTTC
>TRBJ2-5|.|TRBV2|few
CASSEDAAQETQYF
TGTGCCAGCAGTGAAGACGCCGCCCAAGAGACCCAGTACTTC
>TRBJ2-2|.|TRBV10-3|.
CAISSSLNTGELFF
TGTGCCATCAGTTCCAGCTTGAACACCGGGGAGCTGTTTTTT
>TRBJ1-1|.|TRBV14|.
CASSQDFANTEAFF
TGTGCCAGCAGCCAAGATTTTGCTAACACTGAAGCTTTCTTT
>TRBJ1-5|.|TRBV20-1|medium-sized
CSARDMRSDNQPQHF
TGCAGTGCTAGAGATATGAGGTCGGATAATCAGCCCCAGCATTTT
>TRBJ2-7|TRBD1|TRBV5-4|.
CASSLGGQGVNEQYF
TGTGCCAGCAGCTTGGGCGGACAGGGAGTCAACGAGCAGTACTTC
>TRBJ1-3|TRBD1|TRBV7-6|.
CASSPDRGNSGNTIYF
TGTGCCAGCAGCCCGGACAGGGGCAACTCTGGAAACACCATATATTTT
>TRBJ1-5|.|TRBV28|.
CASSFKFSNQPQHF
TGTGCCAGCAGTTTTAAGTTTTCCAATCAGCCCCAGCATTTT
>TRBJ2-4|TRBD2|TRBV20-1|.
CSAMSGAVGIQYF
TGCAGTGCTATGAGCGGGGCCGTGGGCATTCAGTACTTC
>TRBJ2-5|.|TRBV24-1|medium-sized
CATGTQETQYF
TGTGCCACCGGGACACAAGAGACCCAGTACTTC
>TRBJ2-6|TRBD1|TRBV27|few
CASSRTGGSGANVLTF
TGTGCCAGCTCCAGGACAGGGGGCTCTGGGGCCAACGTCCTGACTTTC
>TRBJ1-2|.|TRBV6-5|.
CASSYRGYGYTF
TGTGCCAGCAGTTACCGGGGGTATGGCTACACCTTC
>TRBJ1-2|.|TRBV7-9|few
CASSSQPPYGYTF
TGTGCCAGCAGCTCCCAGCCCCCCTATGGCTACACCTTC
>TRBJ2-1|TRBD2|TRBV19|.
CASSTLAGGYNEQFF
TGTGCCAGTAGTACACTAGCGGGAGGTTACAATGAGCAGTTCTTC
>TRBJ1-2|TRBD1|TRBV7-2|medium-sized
CASSHPRRQGSGYTF
TGTGCCAGCAGCCACCCCCGTAGACAGGGGAGTGGCTACACCTTC
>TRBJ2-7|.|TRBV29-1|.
CSVALDRKRAYEQYF
TGCAGCGTTGCCCTCGACAGGAAAAGGGCCTACGAGCAGTACTTC
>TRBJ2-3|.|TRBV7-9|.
CASVGGITDTQYF
TGTGCCAGCGTGGGGGGAATCACAGATACGCAGTATTTT
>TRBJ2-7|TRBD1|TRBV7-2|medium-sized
CASSPRQGDYEQYF
TGTGCCAGCAGCCCCCGACAGGGGGACTACGAGCAGTACTTC
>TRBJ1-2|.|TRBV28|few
CASSFGGSNYGYTF
TGTGCCAGCAGTTTTGGTGGCAGTAACTATGGCTACACCTTC
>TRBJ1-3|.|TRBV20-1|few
CSARKGLGGNTIYF
TGCAGTGCTAGAAAGGGGCTAGGGGGAAACACCATATATTTT
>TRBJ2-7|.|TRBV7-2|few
CASRRQVGAYEQYF
TGTGCCAGCAGACGACAGGTGGGCGCGTACGAGCAGTACTTC
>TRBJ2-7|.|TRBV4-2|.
CASSQGGPALAYYEQYF
TGTGCCAGCAGCCAAGGGGGGCCGGCCCTCGCGTACTACGAGCAGTACTTC
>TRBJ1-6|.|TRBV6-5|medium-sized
CASSYGAGNSPLHF
TGTGCCAGCAGTTACGGGGCAGGAAATTCACCCCTCCACTTT
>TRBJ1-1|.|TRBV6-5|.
CASSYSKVRATEAFF
TGTGCCAGCAGTTACTCGAAGGTCAGGGCCACTGAAGCTTTCTTT
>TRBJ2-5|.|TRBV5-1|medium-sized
CASSLNTGIQETQYF
TGCGCCAGCAGCTTAAACACAGGGATTCAAGAGACCCAGTACTTC
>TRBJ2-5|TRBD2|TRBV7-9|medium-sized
CASSFRLAQETQYF
TGTGCCAGCAGCTTCCGACTAGCACAAGAGACCCAGTACTTC
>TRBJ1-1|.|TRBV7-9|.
CASSLGQPMNTEAFF
TGTGCCAGCAGCTTAGGACAGCCCATGAACACTGAAGCTTTCTTT
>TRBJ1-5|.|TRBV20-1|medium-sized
CSAREDRFQPQHF
TGCAGTGCTAGGGAAGACAGATTTCAGCCCCAGCATTTT
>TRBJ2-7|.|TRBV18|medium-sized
CASSGKGAYEQYF
TGTGCCAGCTCAGGGAAGGGAGCCTACGAGCAGTACTTC
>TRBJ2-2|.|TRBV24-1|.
CATKSATGELFF
TGTGCCACCAAGTCGGCCACCGGGGAGCTGTTTTTT
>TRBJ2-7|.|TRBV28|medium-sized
CASSLQGYEQYF
TGTGCCAGCAGTTTGCAGGGCTACGAGCAGTACTTC
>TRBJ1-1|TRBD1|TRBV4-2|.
CASSQRTGQNTEAFF
TGTGCCAGCAGCCAACGGACAGGGCAGAACACTGAAGCTTTCTTT
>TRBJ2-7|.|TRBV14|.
CASSQASQLYEQYF
TGTGCCAGCAGCCAGGCCTCCCAGCTCTACGAGCAGTACTTC
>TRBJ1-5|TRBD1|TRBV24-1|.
CATSDSAGTGRPSNQPQHF
TGTGCCACCAGTGATTCCGCCGGGACAGGGAGACCCTCTAATCAGCCCCAGCATTTT